This record concerns one TCR beta chain sequence. The sample belongs to a study of shared T cell receptors in the human thymus. With 8 bases clipped from V and 6 bases from J, the junction kept 9 bases outside the gene matches. Germline V gene lookup returns CDR1 SGHTA and CDR2 FQGNSA. The CDR3 contains 13 residues. Data came from immunoSEQ multiplex PCR; TCRdb stores just in-frame clones and leaves some out. The table records approximately 760,000 clones, approximately 83% of them present only once. The same data also went into a second study, on human thymus T cells.

Sequences were obtained from thymocytes. The TCR was taken from a girl less than two years old with a congenital heart defect. The chain joins TRBV7-2 to TRBJ2-5, with 7 positions matching TRBD1. Here the CDR3 reads CASARDRVQTQYF. The CDR3 nucleotides read TGTGCCAGCGCCCGAGACAGGGTACAGACCCAGTACTTC. The whole variable domain, remainder taken from reference TRBV7-2 and TRBJ2-5, is GAGVSQSPSNKVTEKGKDVELRCDPISGHTALYWYRQSLGQGLEFLIYFQGNSAPDKSGLPSDRFSAERTGGSVSTLTIQRTQQEDSAVYLCASARDRVQTQYFGPGTRLLVL.